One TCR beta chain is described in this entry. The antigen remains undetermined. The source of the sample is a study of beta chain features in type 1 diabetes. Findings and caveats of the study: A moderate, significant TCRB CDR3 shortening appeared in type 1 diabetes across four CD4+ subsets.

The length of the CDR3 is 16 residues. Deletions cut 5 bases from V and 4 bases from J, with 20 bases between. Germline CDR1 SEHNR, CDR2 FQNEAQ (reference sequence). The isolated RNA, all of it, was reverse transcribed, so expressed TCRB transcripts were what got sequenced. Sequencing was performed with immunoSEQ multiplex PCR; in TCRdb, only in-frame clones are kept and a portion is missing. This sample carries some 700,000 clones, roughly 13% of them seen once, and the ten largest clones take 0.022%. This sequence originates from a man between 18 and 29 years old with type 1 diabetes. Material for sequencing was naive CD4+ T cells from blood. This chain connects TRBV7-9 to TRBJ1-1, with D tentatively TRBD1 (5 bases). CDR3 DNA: TGTGCCAGCAGCCCAAAGGGACCGGCCGCGGCCACTGAAGCTTTCTTT. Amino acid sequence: CASSPKGPAAATEAFF.